This TCR beta chain was documented in a study of shared clonotypes between healthy human individuals. The CDR3 has 15 residues. The J segment lost 10 bases and the V segment lost 3 bases, leaving 7 bases of the junction unmatched. CDR1 is SGHAT, CDR2 FQNNGV, per germline. Libraries were prepared by immunoSEQ multiplex PCR; TCRdb keeps only in-frame clonotypes and omits some of them. The sample holds fewer than 1.6 million clones; approximately 98.5% are singletons and the top ten take approximately 0.38%. The rearrangement joins TRBV11-2 to TRBJ2-1; TRBD2 matches 12 bases. This receptor was obtained from a man aged 25 to 40 in good health. Material for sequencing was naive CD4+ T cells sorted from blood. Subset noted: CD45RA+ positively selected. The DNA of the CDR3 is TGTGCCAGCAGCTTTCGACTAGCGGGAGATGGAGAGCAGTTCTTC. Its protein product is CASSFRLAGDGEQFF.